The source of this TCR beta chain is a study of shared clonotypes between healthy human individuals. Regarding the study as a whole: Richness estimates generally favored naive over memory subsets. In having few donors, the study represented limited genetic and exposure-history diversity. Sharing across several donors was seen in roughly 5% of naive CD4 clonotypes.

Libraries were prepared by immunoSEQ multiplex PCR; TCRdb keeps only in-frame clonotypes and omits some of them. Here the sample spans more than 2 million clones, roughly 94% being singletons. Details on this clone: Its antigen is unknown.

V lost 0 bases to trimming and J lost 0 bases, with 6 bases between them. CDR1 and CDR2 from the germline V gene are ENHRY and SYGVKD. The CDR3 totals 15 residues. The chain has TRBV10-3 and TRBJ1-3; D remains ambiguous. Sample: naive CD4+ T cells sorted from blood. This sample's subset: CD45RA+ positively selected. The receptor's source is a man between 18 and 29 years old in good health. The CDR3 DNA follows: TGTGCCATCAGTGAGTCGAACTACTCTGGAAACACCATATATTTT. Encoded protein: CAISESNYSGNTIYF.